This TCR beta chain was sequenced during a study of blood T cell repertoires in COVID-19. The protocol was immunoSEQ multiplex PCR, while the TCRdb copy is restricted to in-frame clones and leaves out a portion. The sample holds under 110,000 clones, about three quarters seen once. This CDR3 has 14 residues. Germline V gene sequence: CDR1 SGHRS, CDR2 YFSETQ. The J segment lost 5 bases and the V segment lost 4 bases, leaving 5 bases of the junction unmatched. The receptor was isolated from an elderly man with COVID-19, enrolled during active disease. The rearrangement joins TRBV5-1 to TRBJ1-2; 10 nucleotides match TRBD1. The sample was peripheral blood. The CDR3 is CASSVDRGLYGYTF. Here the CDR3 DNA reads TGCGCCAGCAGCGTGGACAGGGGGTTGTATGGCTACACCTTC.